This TCR beta chain was documented in a study of early T cells in non-severe SARS-CoV-2 infection (dated by TCRdb to the early 2020s). Describing the broader study: Bulk RNA from unsorted whole blood was used for TCR sequencing, so alpha and beta chains could not be paired. What the study reported, not specific to this receptor: VDJdb matching was skewed toward anti-spike CD8 responses, so virus-specific expansions were likely underestimated and private and CD4 specificities were missed.

Set within a cohort of healthcare workers in London, UK, this nested case-control study involved weekly PCR testing of nasopharyngeal swabs along with blood sampling. Healthcare workers were recruited between 23 and 31 March 2020, during the week of the UK lockdown, and were followed weekly for up to roughly 15 weeks. This clonotype was counted at least ten times. Its antigen is still unknown. Per-nucleotide qualities are absent, and no much larger clonotype sits a single base away. The method was 5' RACE. Sequencing was carried out with a NextSeq 500. The TCR library protocol attached unique molecular identifiers to individual cDNA molecules to correct for sequencing error and PCR bias. Both TCR alpha and beta chains were sequenced, and tight co-correlation was observed between alpha and beta sequence abundances in each sample. In the authors' own workflow: V gene, J gene and CDR3 annotation of TCR sequences was performed with Decombinator V4. Expanded TCRs were defined as changing significantly between any two time points under a Poisson model with p below 0.0001. TCR abundances were normalised to the total number of TCRs sequenced per sample and were expressed as counts per million. TRAV1-2 paired with TRAJ12, TRAJ20 or TRAJ33 defined MAIT TCRs, while TRAV10 paired with TRAJ18 defined iNKT TCRs. VDJdb, accessed 1 November 2021, was searched for CMV, EBV and SARS-CoV-2 annotated TCRs, excluding TCRs annotated for multiple antigens. Through fastp at Q25 and MiXCR, TCRdb rebuilt clones from the public reads, retaining in-frame beta chains. A single entry per CDR3 protein holds the most common genes and DNA from its merged rows. It is TCRdb's table, rather than the study itself, that gives the V and J calls and clone size. A total of about 25,000 distinct CDR3 sequences appear in this sample, 4.5% to 7% of them only once. 2.4% of the sample is held by the ten biggest clonotypes.

V was cut back by 2 bases and J by 6 bases, leaving a gap of 4 bases between them. The germline V gene (reference sequence) specifies LGHDT as CDR1 and YNNKEL as CDR2. From the cysteine up to the phenylalanine, the CDR3 has a length of 11 residues. Only CDR3 DNA is held: 33 bases, read in frame from base 1. The source of this sequence is an adult who was a healthcare worker with PCR-confirmed SARS-CoV-2 infection or an uninfected control (not recorded which). Sequencing was carried out using whole blood. The chain links TRBV3-1 with TRBJ1-2; confidence is insufficient to name the D gene. Here is the DNA: TGTGCCAGCAGCCAATTGGATGGCTACACCTTC. Its coded protein is CASSQLDGYTF.